This T cell receptor (beta chain) was sequenced during a study of CD8 T cells in ankylosing spondylitis. Study outcomes and limitations: Made up of 7 to 9 highly homologous variants, a TCR beta motif appeared characteristic of ankylosing spondylitis blood. Earlier work had already found some motif variants in reactive arthritis synovial fluid and blood. Disease-linked clones reportedly concentrated significantly in matched ankylosing spondylitis synovial fluid.

V lost 1 base to trimming and J lost 6 bases, with 9 bases between them. The germline V gene has CDR1 LGHDT and CDR2 YNNKEL (reference sequence). CDR3 length: 13 amino acids. By quantitative 5'-RACE with molecular barcodes, the TCR beta libraries were made. MiXCR, run by TCRdb on the 5' RACE reads, gives a single entry per CDR3 protein. The sample has about 480,000 distinct CDR3 sequences; 15% to 20% are singletons. About this clonotype itself: Its antigen is undetermined.

The sequenced material came from blood, either unsorted or a sorted T cell fraction (not recorded which). The V and J genes are TRBV3-1 and TRBJ1-1; D gene uncertain. This clonotype was obtained from a male donor with ankylosing spondylitis. CDR3 in amino acids: CASSQAGRPEAFF. The DNA for the CDR3 is TGTGCCAGCAGCCAAGCGGGAAGGCCTGAAGCTTTCTTT.